What follows are 8 T cell receptor beta chains derived from one specimen sequenced in a study of Graves' ophthalmopathy and Graves' hyperthyroidism. Amplification targeted the TCR beta CDR3 regions, with RNA transcripts as the source material. Investigators did first-round RT-PCR with HTBI primers, then second-round multiplex PCR. TCRdb passed the multiplex PCR reads through MiXCR, listing each CDR3 protein once. The repertoire includes around 1.1 million distinct CDR3 sequences, about 35% of them detected once, and approximately 12% sits in the top ten. The sequenced sample consisted of peripheral blood or thyroid tissue (not recorded which). Every receptor here comes from an adult man with Graves' hyperthyroidism.

This clonotype was detected ten times or more. The chain couples TRBV20-1 to TRBJ1-2; a possible D gene is TRBD1 (5 bases). This CDR3 has 12 amino acids. Looked up from germline, CDR1 is DFQATT and CDR2 is SNEGSKA (reference sequence). The chain's CDR3 is CTVSGLIYGYTF. The CDR3 nucleotides read TGCACCGTATCGGGACTGATCTATGGCTACACCTTC.

For this clonotype: Compared with germline, one end of the junction differs, possibly owing to a read error. V is TRBV10-3 and J is TRBJ1-1; no firm D call. The CDR3 consists of 12 residues. The germline gives CDR1 ENHRY, CDR2 SYGVKD. CDR3: CAISESALNTLF. The CDR3 DNA sequence: TGTGCCATCAGTGAGTCGGCACTGAATACGCTCTTT.

V is TRBV25-1 and J is TRBJ2-5; 13 bases line up with TRBD2. This CDR3 comprises 17 residues. V was pared by 5 bases and J by 5 bases, with 11 bases of the junction left unmatched. Germline V gene lookup returns CDR1 MGHDK and CDR2 SYGVNS. The CDR3 loop is CASSLSQGLAGSETQYF. The CDR3 bases are TGTGCCAGCAGTTTAAGTCAGGGACTAGCGGGAAGTGAGACCCAGTACTTC.

This chain joins TRBV9 and TRBJ1-2; TRBD1 matches at 7 bases. The V and J ends lost 4 bases and 7 bases, in that order; junction bases with no gene match: 4. Germline V lookup: CDR1 SGDLS, CDR2 YYNGEE. The CDR3 extends over 12 amino acids. The CDR3 here is CASSLWTGGYTF. Written as DNA, the CDR3 is TGTGCCAGCAGCCTCTGGACAGGTGGCTACACCTTC.

The chain combines TRBV3-1 with TRBJ1-6; 11 nucleotides agree with TRBD1. The CDR3 is 15 amino acids. CDR1 and CDR2 from the germline V gene are LGHDT and YNNKEL (reference sequence). The junction had 5 bases not matched to a gene; V was cut back by 3 bases and J by 10 bases. The CDR3, as DNA: TGTGCCAGCAGCCAGCTTGGGACAGGGGGATCACCCCTCCACTTT. Residues: CASSQLGTGGSPLHF.

This clonotype has a count of ten or more. This rearrangement joins TRBV2 to TRBJ1-5; D not certain. The CDR3 runs 13 residues. Germline lookup yields CDR1 SNHLY and CDR2 FYNNEI. V lost 6 bases to trimming and J lost 4 bases, with 10 bases between them. The CDR3 loop reads CASSMDWNQPQHF. The DNA for the CDR3 is TGTGCCAGCAGCATGGACTGGAATCAGCCCCAGCATTTT.

The sample holds many counts of this clonotype. This chain links TRBV24-1 with TRBJ2-5; TRBD1 aligns across 7 bases. Germline CDR1 is KGHDR and CDR2 is SFDVKD. CDR3 size: 19 residues. Trimming removed 1 base from V and 0 bases from J; junction bases left unmatched: 13. The CDR3 bases are TGTGCCACCAGTGATTTCATCCCCGACAGGGCCCTGTACCAAGAGACCCAGTACTTC. This gives the protein CATSDFIPDRALYQETQYF.

The V and J genes are TRBV12-3 or TRBV12-4 and TRBJ2-5; tentative D call: TRBD1 (6 bases). V was trimmed by 3 bases and J by 5 bases, leaving 13 bases between them. This CDR3 has 14 residues. The CDR3 sequence: CASSFGQGLETQYF. Here the CDR3 DNA reads TGTGCCAGCAGTTTCGGGCAGGGGTTGGAGACCCAGTACTTC.